The 32 T cell receptor beta chains listed next were all sequenced from one sample in a study of cytomegalovirus exposure and HLA in healthy donors. The data were produced by immunoSEQ multiplex PCR, yet TCRdb's version contains in-frame clones alone and is incomplete. This sample has under 150,000 clones; 88% occur once, and the top ten carry nearly 6.5%. The sample consisted of PBMCs. These receptors all stem from a woman younger than 30 in good health and CMV-seropositive.

V and J are TRBV2 and TRBJ2-7; TRBD1 is a possible D gene (6 bases). This CDR3 comprises 14 residues. V was trimmed by 4 bases and J by 0 bases, leaving 10 bases between them. Germline lookup yields CDR1 SNHLY and CDR2 FYNNEI. The CDR3 nucleotides read TGTGCCAGCAGTGGAGACAGGACCTCCTACGAGCAGTACTTC. Its protein is CASSGDRTSYEQYF.

V usage is TRBV5-6 and J usage is TRBJ1-6; perhaps TRBD1 as D (6 bases). The ends were cut back, 2 bases at V and 5 bases at J, with 11 bases in the middle. The CDR3 spans 15 residues. Germline CDR1 SGHDT, CDR2 YYEEEE. DNA of the CDR3: TGTGCCAGCAGCTTCTCGGACAGAGATAATTCACCCCTCCACTTT. Translated: CASSFSDRDNSPLHF.

This chain connects TRBV30 to TRBJ1-2; D unclear. This CDR3 contains 14 residues. V was trimmed by 2 bases and J by 9 bases, leaving 19 bases between them. Per germline, CDR1 GTSNPN and CDR2 SVGIG (reference sequence). The CDR3 DNA sequence: TGTGCCTGGAGTCCGACCTGGGCCGATTTTAGCTACACCTTC. It encodes CAWSPTWADFSYTF.

The rearrangement joins TRBV5-1 to TRBJ2-7, with D possibly matching TRBD1 (6 bases). V was cut by 0 bases and J by 6 bases, with 10 bases left in between. In germline, CDR1 is SGHRS, CDR2 YFSETQ. The CDR3 is 13 amino acids. As DNA, the CDR3 is TGCGCCAGCAGCTTGGCTGGGGGCATCGAGCAGTACTTC. This codes for CASSLAGGIEQYF.

The chain employs TRBV2 and TRBJ1-1; D call uncertain. Germline assignment: CDR1 SNHLY and CDR2 FYNNEI. V lost 11 bases to trimming and J lost 5 bases, with 21 bases between them. CDR3 length: 14 amino acids. The CDR3 protein is CARSPTLSNTEAFF. The CDR3 coding sequence is TGTGCCCGCTCCCCGACTCTCTCGAATACTGAAGCTTTCTTT. Drawing the rest from reference TRBV2 and TRBJ1-1, the complete variable domain is EPEVTQTPSHQVTQMGQEVILRCVPISNHLYFYWYRQILGQKVEFLVSFYNNEISEKSEIFDDQFSVERPDGSNFTLKIRSTKLEDSAMYFCARSPTLSNTEAFFGQGTRLTVV.

CDR3 DNA sequence: TGCGCCAGCAGCCGGGGAAACAGGGACGACGAGACCCAGTACTTC. This sequence encodes CASSRGNRDDETQYF. The rearrangement joins TRBV4-1 to TRBJ2-5, with D perhaps TRBD1 (6 bases). The CDR3 contains 15 residues. Germline V gene data show CDR1 as MGHRA and CDR2 as YSYEKL. Trimming took 4 bases from V and 5 from J, leaving 17 bases between them.

The gene calls are TRBV5-4 and TRBJ2-3; 12 bases align to TRBD2. In germline, CDR1 is SGHNT, CDR2 YYREEE (reference sequence). The CDR3 contains 17 residues. V shed 4 bases and J 0 bases; nucleotides not matched to a gene: 6. The CDR3 sequence is CASSGRTSGVSTDTQYF. DNA of the CDR3: TGTGCCAGCAGCGGAAGGACTAGCGGGGTTAGCACAGATACGCAGTATTTT. Drawing the rest from reference TRBV5-4 and TRBJ2-3, the complete variable domain is ETGVTQSPTHLIKTRGQQVTLRCSSQSGHNTVSWYQQALGQGPQFIFQYYREEENGRGNFPPRFSGLQFPNYSSELNVNALELDDSALYLCASSGRTSGVSTDTQYFGPGTRLTVL.

V usage is TRBV19 and J usage is TRBJ2-7; the D gene is possibly TRBD2 (6 bases). This CDR3 comprises 14 residues. CDR1 and CDR2 (germline): LNHDA, SQIVND (reference sequence). Trimming took 6 bases from V and 3 from J, leaving 15 bases between them. CDR3 in DNA: TGTGCCAGTAGCGTGGGACTTGTTAACTACGAGCAGTACTTC. It is translated as CASSVGLVNYEQYF.

As to this clone: The sample contains more than one DNA sequence encoding this CDR3. The gene calls are TRBV7-9 and TRBJ1-4; unclear D gene. CDR3 length: 15 residues. Germline loops: CDR1 SEHNR, CDR2 FQNEAQ (reference sequence). Deletions cut 1 base from V and 2 bases from J, with 8 bases between. CDR3 residues: CASSLETGTNEKLFF. In DNA, the CDR3 is TGTGCCAGCAGCTTAGAGACGGGTACTAATGAAAAACTGTTTTTT.

The chain carries TRBV23-1 and TRBJ2-4, with TRBD2 matching 7 bases. TRBV23-1 falls under the ORF class, with uncertain function. The CDR3 runs 15 residues. Trimming cost V 0 bases and J 7 bases; bases outside gene matches: 6. CDR3 sequence: CASSQSSREGNIQYF. CDR3 in DNA: TGCGCCAGCAGTCAATCGAGCAGGGAGGGGAACATTCAGTACTTC.

This chain connects TRBV5-4 to TRBJ2-7; 7 bases are shared with TRBD1. This CDR3 has 14 residues. Germline V gives CDR1 SGHNT, CDR2 YYREEE (reference sequence). With V trimmed by 6 bases and J by 12 bases, 18 bases remained unmatched. Here the CDR3 reads CASTPDRALGIRYF. The DNA for the CDR3 is TGTGCCAGCACCCCAGACAGGGCCTTAGGCATTCGGTACTTC.

The V gene is TRBV19, the J gene TRBJ1-3; D is ambiguous. The CDR3 spans 14 residues. Germline CDR1 LNHDA, CDR2 SQIVND (reference sequence). V was pared by 5 bases and J by 4 bases, with 12 bases between. The CDR3 region is CASSPGHIGNTIYF. Written as DNA, the CDR3 is TGTGCCAGTAGTCCTGGCCATATAGGAAACACCATATATTTT.

This clone was detected only a few times. The chain links TRBV16 to TRBJ1-6; D unclear. V was shortened by 6 bases and J by 0 bases, with 6 bases between the two germline ends. Germline assignment: CDR1 KGHSY and CDR2 FQNENV. This CDR3 has 14 amino acids. Written as DNA, the CDR3 is TGTGCCAGCAGATGGAGCTCCTATAATTCACCCCTCCACTTT. The encoded protein is CASRWSSYNSPLHF.

The V gene is TRBV5-6, the J gene TRBJ2-7; 10 bases align to TRBD1. The ends lost 4 bases at V and 3 bases at J; junction bases unmatched: 7. Germline lookup yields CDR1 SGHDT and CDR2 YYEEEE. The CDR3 sequence is 15 residues long. The CDR3 sequence is CASSLRGQGGYEQYF. DNA of the CDR3: TGTGCCAGCAGCCTGAGAGGACAGGGGGGCTACGAGCAGTACTTC.

This clone occurred once. This rearrangement joins TRBV11-3 to TRBJ1-1; D gene unclear. Trimming pared 0 bases from V and 3 bases from J, leaving 8 bases between. The length of the CDR3 is 14 residues. Looked up from germline, CDR1 is SGHNT and CDR2 is YENEEA. CDR3 loop: CASSLDHGDTEAFF. DNA of the CDR3: TGTGCCAGCAGCTTAGATCACGGGGACACTGAAGCTTTCTTT.

The V call is TRBV5-6, the J call TRBJ1-1; D is unclear. The germline CDR1 and CDR2 sequences are SGHDT and YYEEEE. The CDR3 runs to 12 residues. The germline V and J ends were trimmed by 2 bases and 3 bases, with 5 bases remaining between them. The CDR3: CASSFGDTEAFF. CDR3 DNA: TGTGCCAGCAGCTTTGGAGACACTGAAGCTTTCTTT.

The rearrangement links TRBV5-1 to TRBJ2-3, with 7 positions matching TRBD2. Germline-derived CDR1 and CDR2 are SGHRS and YFSETQ. This CDR3 has 15 amino acids. With V trimmed by 1 base and J by 0 bases, 2 bases remained unmatched. The CDR3 is CASSLWGGSTDTQYF. As DNA, the CDR3 is TGCGCCAGCAGCTTGTGGGGGGGGAGCACAGATACGCAGTATTTT.

The V gene is TRBV11-2, the J gene TRBJ2-3; D is possibly TRBD2 (6 bases). V was pared by 1 base and J by 10 bases, with 15 bases between. Germline CDR1 is SGHAT and CDR2 is FQNNGV. The CDR3 is 14 residues long. CDR3 coding DNA: TGTGCCAGCAGCTTAGCCGCGGGATTCGGCGCGCAGTATTTT. This translates into CASSLAAGFGAQYF.

The V and J genes are TRBV5-6 and TRBJ1-2; D perhaps matches TRBD1 (6 bases). Germline CDR1 and CDR2: SGHDT and YYEEEE. The CDR3 consists of 15 residues. V was trimmed by 0 bases and J by 5 bases, leaving 14 bases between them. Here the CDR3 reads CASSLEAGDLYGYTF. DNA for the CDR3: TGTGCCAGCAGCTTGGAGGCAGGGGACCTGTATGGCTACACCTTC.

This chain joins TRBV18 and TRBJ2-5; D unresolved. Germline CDR1 is KGHSH and CDR2 is LQKENI. CDR3 size: 11 residues. Trimming cost V 3 bases and J 5 bases, with 4 bases left between them. The CDR3 here is CASSPGETQYF. CDR3 bases: TGTGCCAGCTCACCTGGCGAGACCCAGTACTTC.

V is TRBV11-2 and J is TRBJ2-2; D is possibly TRBD1 (6 bases). This CDR3 spans 15 amino acids. Trimming removed 3 bases from V and 4 bases from J, with 12 bases in between. Germline V lookup: CDR1 SGHAT, CDR2 FQNNGV. CDR3 sequence reads: CASSFTGSITGELFF. CDR3 DNA sequence: TGTGCCAGCAGCTTTACAGGGTCCATCACCGGGGAGCTGTTTTTT.

The genes are TRBV27 and TRBJ1-1; TRBD1 matches at 9 bases. Losses at the gene ends were 5 bases for V and 4 bases for J; bases not matched to a gene: 5. The CDR3 runs to 14 residues. Germline-derived CDR1 and CDR2 are MNHEY and SMNVEV (reference sequence). The CDR3 spells CASSLGQGITEAFF. The CDR3 DNA sequence: TGTGCCAGCAGTCTCGGACAGGGGATCACTGAAGCTTTCTTT.

V is TRBV2 and J is TRBJ2-3, with D uncertain. The CDR3 loop spans 14 amino acids. CDR1 is SNHLY and CDR2 is FYNNEI in the germline V gene. V was shortened by 5 bases and J by 1 base, with 10 bases between the two germline ends. The CDR3 loop is CASSNRSGTDTQYF. For the CDR3, the DNA is TGTGCCAGCAGTAACAGATCGGGCACAGATACGCAGTATTTT.

The chain joins TRBV9 to TRBJ1-2, with TRBD1 matching 7 bases. Per germline, CDR1 SGDLS and CDR2 YYNGEE. This CDR3 has 13 amino acids. J lost 8 bases, V lost 4 bases, and 8 bases had no gene match. The CDR3 bases are TGTGCCAGCAGCTTACGGGACAGTCGAGGCTACACCTTC. Translating it yields CASSLRDSRGYTF.

The chain is built from TRBV6-5 and TRBJ2-1, with 13 positions matching TRBD2. CDR1 and CDR2 (germline): MNHEY, SVGAGI. The CDR3 is made up of 16 amino acids. V gave up 2 bases and J gave up 9 bases; unmatched junction bases: 7. For the CDR3, the DNA is TGTGCCAGCAGTTACCGCGGACTAGCGGGGGTCGGTGAGCAGTTCTTC. This sequence encodes CASSYRGLAGVGEQFF.

V is TRBV4-1 and J is TRBJ2-3; 9 nucleotides match TRBD1. CDR3 length: 18 amino acids. V lost 4 bases to trimming and J lost 4 bases; unmatched junction nucleotides: 15. CDR1 MGHRA and CDR2 YSYEKL come from the germline V gene. The DNA for the CDR3 is TGCGCCAGCAGCCTGATGTTGAGTTGGACAGGGGATTCAGATACGCAGTATTTT. This gives the protein CASSLMLSWTGDSDTQYF.

The chain uses TRBV25-1 and TRBJ2-7, with TRBD2 identical over 11 bases. Losses at the gene ends were 5 bases for V and 5 bases for J; bases not matched to a gene: 8. This CDR3 comprises 15 residues. Germline V lookup: CDR1 MGHDK, CDR2 SYGVNS. This CDR3 is CASSTLAGVHHEQYF. DNA of the CDR3: TGTGCCAGCAGTACACTAGCGGGAGTTCACCACGAGCAGTACTTC.

The chain's CDR3 is CASSLVILAGGPSYNEQFF. DNA of the CDR3: TGTGCCAGCAGCTTAGTGATACTAGCGGGAGGGCCCTCCTACAATGAGCAGTTCTTC. The V call is TRBV7-8, the J call TRBJ2-1; 13 bases map to TRBD2. The CDR3 extends over 19 amino acids. Per the germline V gene, CDR1 is SGHVS and CDR2 is FQNEAQ. V gave up 1 base and J gave up 0 bases; unmatched junction bases: 6.

The chain couples TRBV19 to TRBJ1-2; D may be TRBD1 (5 bases). The CDR3 is 16 residues long. Germline loops: CDR1 LNHDA, CDR2 SQIVND (reference sequence). Between the trimmed V and J ends, which lost 2 bases and 4 bases, there was a span of 17 bases. CDR3 loop: CASSIIDPQGIYGYTF. As DNA, the CDR3 is TGTGCCAGTAGTATAATCGACCCCCAGGGAATCTATGGCTACACCTTC.

The rearrangement links TRBV4-3 to TRBJ1-4; 7 bases agree with TRBD1. Germline CDR1 LGHNA, CDR2 YSLEER. The CDR3 runs 17 residues. Trimming at V came to 8 bases and at J to 4 bases, leaving 16 bases not matched to a gene. In DNA, the CDR3 is TGCGCCAGCCGGAAATCGATACTGACAGGGAATAATGAAAAACTGTTTTTT. It specifies CASRKSILTGNNEKLFF.

Details on this clone: At one end, the junction sequence differs from germline, possibly due to a read error. The CDR3 here is CASSLVEGGIAGDDTQYF. CDR3 bases: TGTGCTAGCAGCTTAGTTGAAGGAGGGATAGCGGGCGATGATACGCAGTATTTT. The chain uses TRBV7-7 and TRBJ2-3; 7 bases match TRBD2. The CDR3 loop spans 18 amino acids. Germline V gives CDR1 SSHAT, CDR2 FNYEAQ (reference sequence).

This chain joins TRBV5-3 and TRBJ2-1; D remains ambiguous. TRBV5-3 belongs to the ORF category, with a function that is uncertain. CDR3 length: 15 residues. Trimming shortened V by 4 bases and J by 0 bases, and 11 bases separated the two germline ends. As DNA, the CDR3 is TGTGCCAGAAGCCCCTGGAGTACCTCCTACAATGAGCAGTTCTTC. The encoded protein is CARSPWSTSYNEQFF.